The text below deals with one T cell receptor (beta chain). Its antigen remains unknown. These data belong to a study of T cells in localized non-small cell lung cancer. General study findings and limits: Appearances in adjacent lung were noted for a median approximately 52 of the top 100 tumor clones. Of the tissues analyzed, uninvolved adjacent lung showed maximal T cell clonality, greater than tumor. Because sequencing included only one region (of the tumor), heterogeneity remains possible.

Trimming took off 7 bases at V and 4 bases at J, with 14 bases between the two ends. The CDR3 contains 14 residues. Germline V gene lookup returns CDR1 SGHRS and CDR2 YFSETQ. Clones were read by immunoSEQ multiplex PCR, and TCRdb kept only the in-frame ones, dropping some. There are about 79,000 clones in the sample; roughly four fifths occur only once, and approximately 15% lies in the top ten. The chain joins TRBV5-1 to TRBJ2-2; D possibly corresponds to TRBD1 (7 bases). The sample was peripheral blood, taken before any cancer treatment. This clonotype originated in an older female donor with stage I lung adenocarcinoma. The CDR3: CASGRDSGTGELFF. The CDR3, as DNA: TGCGCCAGCGGGCGGGACAGCGGCACCGGGGAGCTGTTTTTT.